The 9 T cell receptor beta chains below come from one sample, sequenced in a study of Tregs in tolerant kidney transplant recipients. Sequenced by immunoSEQ multiplex PCR; TCRdb stores in-frame clones only, minus some. The sample lists approximately 100,000 clones; under 95% were seen once. Sequencing used CD4+ T cells from blood, obtained before the transplant. The receptors were sampled from a human donor who received a combined kidney and bone marrow transplant.

The chain combines TRBV4-3 with TRBJ2-2; 8 nucleotides align to TRBD1. The V gene end was trimmed by 0 bases and the J gene end by 3 bases; junction bases not matched to a gene: 6. The CDR3 spans 17 residues. Germline assignment: CDR1 LGHNA and CDR2 YSLEER. The CDR3 DNA is TGCGCCAGCAGCCAAGATCGCCAGGGGGCACACACCGGGGAGCTGTTTTTT. Its translation: CASSQDRQGAHTGELFF.

V and J are TRBV7-3 and TRBJ2-3; 12 nucleotides align to TRBD2. The CDR3 is made up of 16 amino acids. Germline CDR1 reads SGHTA; CDR2 reads FQGTGA. The V and J ends lost 3 bases and 2 bases, in that order; junction bases with no gene match: 3. The CDR3 DNA is TGTGCCAGCAGCTTCCTAGCGGGGGGGTCCACAGATACGCAGTATTTT. This translates into CASSFLAGGSTDTQYF.

This rearrangement joins TRBV30 to TRBJ2-1, with 13 bases lining up with TRBD2. V dropped 3 bases and J dropped 6; count of bases not matched to a gene: 5. Germline lookup yields CDR1 GTSNPN and CDR2 SVGIG (reference sequence). The CDR3 contains 15 residues. The CDR3 loop is CAWRLRTSGSNEQFF. In DNA, the CDR3 is TGTGCCTGGAGGCTTAGGACTAGCGGGAGCAATGAGCAGTTCTTC.

The J gene is TRBJ2-3, the V gene TRBV25-1, with 8 bases that match TRBD2. The junction had 5 bases not matched to a gene; V was cut back by 0 bases and J by 15 bases. The CDR3 has 12 residues. Germline loops: CDR1 MGHDK, CDR2 SYGVNS. This CDR3 reads CASSEYGGRLYF. CDR3 in DNA: TGTGCCAGCAGTGAATACGGCGGGAGGTTATATTTT. The full variable domain, completed using reference TRBV25-1 and TRBJ2-3, is EADIYQTPRYLVIGTGKKITLECSQTMGHDKMYWYQQDPGMELHLIHYSYGVNSTEKGDLSSESTVSRIRTEHFPLTLESARPSHTSQYLCASSEYGGRLYFGPGTRLTVL.

The V gene is TRBV5-6, the J gene TRBJ1-1; no firm D call. CDR3 length equals 14 residues. Looked up from germline, CDR1 is SGHDT and CDR2 is YYEEEE. Trimming removed 2 bases at V and 6 bases at J, with 14 bases between. CDR3 in DNA: TGTGCCAGCAGCTTAGGAGTGTCCGGTGCTGAAGCTTTCTTT. This gives the protein CASSLGVSGAEAFF.

J is TRBJ2-2 and V is TRBV5-1; perhaps TRBD1 as D (5 bases). Germline values: CDR1 SGHRS, CDR2 YFSETQ. Trimming left V 2 bases short and J 0 bases short, with 5 bases between. The CDR3 runs 14 residues. The CDR3 is CASSLGANTGELFF. The CDR3 nucleotides are TGCGCCAGCAGCTTAGGGGCGAACACCGGGGAGCTGTTTTTT.

V gene TRBV11-3 combines with J gene TRBJ2-1; the match to TRBD2 covers 10 bases. After removal of 5 bases from V and 10 bases from J, the junction contained 5 bases not matched to a gene. The germline CDR1 and CDR2 sequences are SGHNT and YENEEA. This CDR3 region has 13 residues. The CDR3 bases are TGTGCCAGCAGCCCCGTAGCGGGAGGAGAGCAGTTCTTC. Translated, it gives CASSPVAGGEQFF.

V gene TRBV9 combines with J gene TRBJ2-3, with 11 bases identical to TRBD2. V was pared by 5 bases and J by 7 bases, with 9 bases of the junction left unmatched. Germline CDR1 and CDR2: SGDLS and YYNGEE. The CDR3 loop spans 15 amino acids. As DNA, the CDR3 is TGTGCCAGCAGTGACTCTAGCGGGGGGAAATATACGCAGTATTTT. It translates to CASSDSSGGKYTQYF.

The V gene is TRBV10-3, the J gene TRBJ1-1; possibly TRBD1 for D (6 bases). CDR1 ENHRY and CDR2 SYGVKD come from the germline V gene. Trimming left V 3 bases short and J 7 bases short, with 9 bases between. The CDR3 totals 12 residues. The CDR3 bases are TGTGCCATCAGTGAACAGGGCAGTGAAGCTTTCTTT. Translated: CAISEQGSEAFF.